This TCR beta chain comes out of a study of TET2 disruption in CD19-targeted CAR T cells. Worth noting for this clone: Its antigen remains unknown. The read gets to within 3 residues of the CDR3 end, and the germline J gene fills in the rest.

V dropped 5 bases and J dropped 5 bases, with 12 bases sitting between them. CDR3 length: 13 residues. From germline, CDR1 is SGHAT and CDR2 FQNNGV. TCRdb's table, derived via immunoSEQ multiplex PCR, lists solely in-frame clones and lacks some. The sample holds around 30,000 clones. Treatment here: autologous CTL019 cells: CD19 CAR with 4-1BB and CD3 zeta domains. TCR zeta and 4-1BB domains were built into the CD19 CAR. The starting T cells for CTL019 came from a peripheral blood leukapheresis. V and J are TRBV11-2 and TRBJ2-5; the D gene is possibly TRBD2 (6 bases). Sequences were derived from CD8- CAR+ T cells sorted from cultured blood T cells, sampled for CD19 CAR T cell therapy. Subset denoted: CD8-negative CAR-positive T cells from the infusion product. This clonotype was sampled from a man between 65 and 79 years old with chronic lymphocytic leukemia. CDR3 sequence: CASSRGALETQYF. The covered CDR3 bases are TGTGCCAGCAGCCGCGGGGCGTTGGAGACC. Looking up the rest from reference TRBV11-2 and TRBJ2-5 gives the full variable domain: EAGVAQSPRYKIIEKRQSVAFWCNPISGHATLYWYQQILGQGPKLLIQFQNNGVVDDSQLPKDRFSAERLKGVDSTLKIQPAKLEDSAVYLCASSRGALETQYFGPGTRLLVL.